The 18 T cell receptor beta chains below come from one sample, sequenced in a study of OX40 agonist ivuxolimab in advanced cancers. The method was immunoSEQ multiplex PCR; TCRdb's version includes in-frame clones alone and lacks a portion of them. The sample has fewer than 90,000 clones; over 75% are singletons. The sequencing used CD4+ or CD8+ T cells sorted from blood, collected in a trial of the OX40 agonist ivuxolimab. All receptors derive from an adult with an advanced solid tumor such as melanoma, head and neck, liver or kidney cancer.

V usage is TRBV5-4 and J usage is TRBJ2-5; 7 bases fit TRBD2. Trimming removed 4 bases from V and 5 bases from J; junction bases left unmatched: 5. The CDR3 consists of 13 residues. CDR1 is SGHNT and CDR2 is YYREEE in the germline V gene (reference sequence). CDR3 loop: CASSTDGGETQYF. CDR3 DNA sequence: TGTGCCAGCAGCACGGACGGGGGGGAGACCCAGTACTTC.

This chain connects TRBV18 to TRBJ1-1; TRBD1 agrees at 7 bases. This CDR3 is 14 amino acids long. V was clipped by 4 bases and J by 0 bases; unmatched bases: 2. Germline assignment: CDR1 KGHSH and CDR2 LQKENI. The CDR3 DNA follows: TGTGCCAGCTCACAGGGACAGCTGAACACTGAAGCTTTCTTT. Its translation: CASSQGQLNTEAFF.

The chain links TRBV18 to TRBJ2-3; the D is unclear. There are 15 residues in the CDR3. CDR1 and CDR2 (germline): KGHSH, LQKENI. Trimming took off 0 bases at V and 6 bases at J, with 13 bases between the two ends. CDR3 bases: TGTGCCAGCTCACCACCCGGACGGGCGCTTGATACGCAGTATTTT. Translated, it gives CASSPPGRALDTQYF.

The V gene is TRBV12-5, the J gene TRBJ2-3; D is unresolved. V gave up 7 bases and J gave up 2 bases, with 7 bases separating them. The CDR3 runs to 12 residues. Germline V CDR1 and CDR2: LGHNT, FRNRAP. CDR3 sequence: CASARTTDTQYF. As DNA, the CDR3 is TGTGCTAGTGCCCGGACCACAGATACGCAGTATTTT.

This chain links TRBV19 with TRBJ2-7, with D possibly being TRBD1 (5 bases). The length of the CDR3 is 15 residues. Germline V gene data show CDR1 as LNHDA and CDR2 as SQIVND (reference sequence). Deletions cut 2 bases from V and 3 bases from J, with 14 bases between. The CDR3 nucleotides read TGTGCCAGTAGTATATCCCCCTCACAGGTCTACGAGCAGTACTTC. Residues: CASSISPSQVYEQYF.

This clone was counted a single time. The CDR3 region is CASSLGGGLQETQYF. The CDR3 coding sequence is TGTGCCAGCAGCTTAGGGGGGGGTCTCCAAGAGACCCAGTACTTC. V gene TRBV7-2 combines with J gene TRBJ2-5, with 7 bases lining up with TRBD2. CDR1 SGHTA and CDR2 FQGNSA come from the germline V gene. J was trimmed by 1 base and V by 1 base; bases with no gene match: 3. CDR3 length equals 15 residues.

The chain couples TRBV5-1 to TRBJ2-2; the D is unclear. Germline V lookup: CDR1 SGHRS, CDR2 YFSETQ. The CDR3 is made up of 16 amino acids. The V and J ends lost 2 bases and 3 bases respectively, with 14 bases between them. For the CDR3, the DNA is TGCGCCAGCAGCTTCGGCCCCGGGCTGGACACCGGGGAGCTGTTTTTT. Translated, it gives CASSFGPGLDTGELFF.

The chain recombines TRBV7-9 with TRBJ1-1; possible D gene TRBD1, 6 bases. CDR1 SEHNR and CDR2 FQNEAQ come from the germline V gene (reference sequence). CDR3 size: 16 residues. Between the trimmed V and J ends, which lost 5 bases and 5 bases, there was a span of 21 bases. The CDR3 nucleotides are TGTGCCAGCAGCCGCCCCACTACAGGGTTAAGGACTGAAGCTTTCTTT. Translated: CASSRPTTGLRTEAFF.

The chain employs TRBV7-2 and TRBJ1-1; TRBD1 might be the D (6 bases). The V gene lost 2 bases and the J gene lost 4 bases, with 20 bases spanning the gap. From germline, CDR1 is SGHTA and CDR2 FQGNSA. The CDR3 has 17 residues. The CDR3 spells CASSLNRPIQGTTEAFF. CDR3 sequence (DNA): TGTGCCAGCAGCTTAAACCGGCCCATTCAGGGGACCACTGAAGCTTTCTTT.

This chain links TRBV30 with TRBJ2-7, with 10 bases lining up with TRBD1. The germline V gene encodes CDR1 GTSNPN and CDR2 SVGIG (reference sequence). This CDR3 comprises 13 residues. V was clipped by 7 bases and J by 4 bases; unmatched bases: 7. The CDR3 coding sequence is TGTGCCTTCGGCCGGGGACAGGGGTACGAGCAGTACTTC. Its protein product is CAFGRGQGYEQYF.

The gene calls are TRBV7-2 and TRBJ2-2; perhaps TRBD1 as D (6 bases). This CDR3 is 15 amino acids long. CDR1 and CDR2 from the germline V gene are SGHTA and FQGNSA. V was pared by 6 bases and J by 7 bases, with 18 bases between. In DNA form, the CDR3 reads TGTGCCAGCAGATATTGGGGGCGCAGTGGCGGGGAGCTGTTTTTT. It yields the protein CASRYWGRSGGELFF.

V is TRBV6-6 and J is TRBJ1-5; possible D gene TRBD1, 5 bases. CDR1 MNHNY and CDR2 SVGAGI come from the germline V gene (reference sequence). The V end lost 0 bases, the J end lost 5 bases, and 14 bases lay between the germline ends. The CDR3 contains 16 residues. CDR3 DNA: TGTGCCAGCAGTTACTCGCCCCAGGGTCCCTATCAGCCCCAGCATTTT. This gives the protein CASSYSPQGPYQPQHF.

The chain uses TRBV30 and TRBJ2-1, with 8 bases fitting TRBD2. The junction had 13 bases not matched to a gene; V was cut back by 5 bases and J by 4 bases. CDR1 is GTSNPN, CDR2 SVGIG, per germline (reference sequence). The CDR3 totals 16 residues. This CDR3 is CAWELLSGVEYNEQFF. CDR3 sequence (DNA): TGTGCCTGGGAACTTCTTAGCGGGGTAGAATACAATGAGCAGTTCTTC.

The CDR3 DNA sequence: TGTGCCAGTAGTCTCACCCTCCCCGGAGGGACAGATACGCAGTATTTT. As protein: CASSLTLPGGTDTQYF. The chain joins TRBV19 to TRBJ2-3; weak D call: TRBD2 (6 bases). The V and J ends lost 5 bases and 3 bases respectively, with 18 bases between them. The CDR3 has 16 amino acids. CDR1 is LNHDA, CDR2 SQIVND, per germline (reference sequence). Complete variable domain (other parts from reference TRBV19 and TRBJ2-3): DGGITQSPKYLFRKEGQNVTLSCEQNLNHDAMYWYRQDPGQGLRLIYYSQIVNDFQKGDIAEGYSVSREKKESFPLTVTSAQKNPTAFYLCASSLTLPGGTDTQYFGPGTRLTVL.

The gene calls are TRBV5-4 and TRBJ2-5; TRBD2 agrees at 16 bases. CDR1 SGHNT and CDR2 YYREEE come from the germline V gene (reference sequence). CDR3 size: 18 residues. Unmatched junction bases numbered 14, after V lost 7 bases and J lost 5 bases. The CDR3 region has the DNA TGTGCCAGCCTTAATTCCGGGACTAGCGGGAGGGGTAGGGAGACCCAGTACTTC. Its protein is CASLNSGTSGRGRETQYF. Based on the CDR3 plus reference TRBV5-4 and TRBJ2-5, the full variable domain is ETGVTQSPTHLIKTRGQQVTLRCSSQSGHNTVSWYQQALGQGPQFIFQYYREEENGRGNFPPRFSGLQFPNYSSELNVNALELDDSALYLCASLNSGTSGRGRETQYFGPGTRLLVL.

CDR3 protein: CASNPGSAGTETQYF. The CDR3 nucleotides read TGTGCCAGCAATCCCGGGAGCGCGGGGACGGAGACCCAGTACTTC. This chain joins TRBV6-1 and TRBJ2-5; tentatively, D is TRBD2 (6 bases). Germline V gene sequence: CDR1 MNHNS, CDR2 SASEGT. This CDR3 is built from 15 residues. Trimming took 7 bases from V and 5 from J, leaving 20 bases between them.

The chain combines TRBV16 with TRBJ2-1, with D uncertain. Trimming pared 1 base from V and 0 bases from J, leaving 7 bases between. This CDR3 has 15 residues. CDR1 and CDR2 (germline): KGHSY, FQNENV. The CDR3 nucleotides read TGTGCCAGCAGCCAATACTCGAGCTCCTACAATGAGCAGTTCTTC. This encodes CASSQYSSSYNEQFF.

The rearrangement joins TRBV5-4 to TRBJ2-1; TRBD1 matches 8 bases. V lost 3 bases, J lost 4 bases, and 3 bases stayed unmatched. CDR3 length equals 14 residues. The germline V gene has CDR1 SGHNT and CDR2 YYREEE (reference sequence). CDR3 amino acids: CASSSGGAYNEQFF. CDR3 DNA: TGTGCCAGCAGCTCAGGGGGCGCTTACAATGAGCAGTTCTTC.